The 11 T cell receptor beta chains listed next were all sequenced from one sample in a study of glioma-infiltrating T cells. Amplification of TCR alpha and beta CDR3 regions from RNA used iRepertoire nested multiplex PCR. One entry per CDR3 protein results from TCRdb running MiXCR on the multiplex PCR reads. Of about 45,000 distinct CDR3 sequences listed, about 22% are singletons. Sequencing was performed on glioma tissue, nonneoplastic brain tissue, or PBMCs (not recorded which). The receptors shown here come from a human donor with low-grade glioma or glioblastoma, undergoing nonglioma brain surgery, or in good health (not recorded which).

The gene calls are TRBV16 and TRBJ1-1; D not resolved. Germline V gene data show CDR1 as KGHSY and CDR2 as FQNENV. The CDR3 has 14 residues. V was trimmed by 2 bases and J by 2 bases, leaving 9 bases between them. The CDR3 protein is CASSQRRGNTEAFF. CDR3 sequence (DNA): TGTGCCAGCAGCCAACGCCGGGGTAACACTGAAGCTTTCTTT.

This clonotype was found a few times. A clone one base away is much larger, so this may be a read error. The DNA for the CDR3 is TGCAGTGCTAATAGCTTAGACAATGAGCAGTCCTTC. Its protein is CSANSLDNEQSF. The chain uses TRBV20-1 and TRBJ2-1, with D unclear. The CDR3 is 12 amino acids. Germline V gene sequence: CDR1 DFQATT, CDR2 SNEGSKA (reference sequence).

This clonotype was observed many times. The chain joins TRBV10-3 to TRBJ1-3; 8 bases fit TRBD1. Germline V lookup: CDR1 ENHRY, CDR2 SYGVKD. V gave up 10 bases and J gave up 0 bases; unmatched junction bases: 14. This CDR3 has 17 residues. DNA for the CDR3: TGTGCCACGCAACTACAGATTGGACAGGGCTCTGGAAACACCATATATTTT. This encodes CATQLQIGQGSGNTIYF.

This clonotype appeared many times. The rearrangement joins TRBV4-1 to TRBJ2-7; TRBD2 is a possible D gene (6 bases). The length of the CDR3 is 15 residues. V was pared by 3 bases and J by 1 base, with 13 bases between. Germline lookup yields CDR1 MGHRA and CDR2 YSYEKL. The CDR3 DNA reads as TGCGCCAGCAGCCATGGGCGGGGACCTTCCTACGAGCAGTACTTC. Translated, it gives CASSHGRGPSYEQYF.

This clonotype was observed at least ten times. V usage is TRBV7-3 and J usage is TRBJ1-1; no definite D call. Germline CDR1 is SGHTA and CDR2 is FQGTGA. V lost 0 bases, J lost 5 bases, and 7 bases lay in between. CDR3 length: 13 residues. The CDR3 DNA follows: TGTGCCAGCAGCTTAACTTACGCGACTGAAGCTTTCTTT. Translating gives CASSLTYATEAFF.

This rearrangement joins TRBV20-1 to TRBJ2-1, with 9 nucleotides matching TRBD2. V lost 3 bases, J lost 5 bases, and 11 bases stayed unmatched. Germline values: CDR1 DFQATT, CDR2 SNEGSKA (reference sequence). The CDR3 has 16 residues. CDR3 DNA sequence: TGCAGTGCTAGGCCGGGCGGACTAGCGTCGGACAATGAGCAGTTCTTC. This codes for CSARPGGLASDNEQFF.

This clonotype was observed at least ten times. The J gene is TRBJ2-2, the V gene TRBV19; 8 bases line up with TRBD2. Germline CDR1 LNHDA, CDR2 SQIVND (reference sequence). J gave up 8 bases and V 5 bases, and 10 bases lay outside the gene matches. CDR3 length: 15 amino acids. CDR3 nucleotide sequence: TGTGCCAGTAGTGCATCCGGGACTAGTGTTGGGGAGCTGTTTTTT. Protein product: CASSASGTSVGELFF.

This clonotype was counted ten times or more. The chain uses TRBV18 and TRBJ2-1, with 8 bases aligning to TRBD1. The ends lost 6 bases at V and 0 bases at J; junction bases unmatched: 4. This CDR3 spans 15 amino acids. Germline CDR1 and CDR2: KGHSH and LQKENI. The CDR3 DNA reads as TGTGCCAGCTCTTTGGGACAGGACTCCTACAATGAGCAGTTCTTC. Translated, it gives CASSLGQDSYNEQFF.

J is TRBJ2-5 and V is TRBV3-1; D remains ambiguous. The V gene lost 0 bases and the J gene lost 2 bases, with 10 bases spanning the gap. CDR3 length equals 15 residues. Germline V CDR1 and CDR2: LGHDT, YNNKEL (reference sequence). CDR3 protein: CASSQDLGPQETQYF. The CDR3 DNA sequence: TGTGCCAGCAGCCAAGATCTTGGGCCACAAGAGACCCAGTACTTC.

This clonotype has ten or more counts. The J gene is TRBJ2-2, the V gene TRBV6-2 or TRBV6-3, with 11 bases aligning to TRBD1. This CDR3 has 14 amino acids. Germline V gives CDR1 MNHEY, CDR2 SVGEGT. Trimming at V came to 8 bases and at J to 6 bases, leaving 5 bases not matched to a gene. The CDR3 nucleotides are TGTGCCAGCCGAAGGACAGGGGGCTCCGGGGAGCTGTTTTTT. It encodes CASRRTGGSGELFF.

This clonotype was detected ten times or more. V is TRBV6-4 and J is TRBJ2-7; no reliable D call. Germline CDR1 reads MRHNA; CDR2 reads SNTAGT. This CDR3 has 13 residues. V was cut by 6 bases and J by 0 bases, with 9 bases left in between. CDR3 coding DNA: TGTGCCAGCAGGACCGAAGTCTCCTACGAGCAGTACTTC. It codes for CASRTEVSYEQYF.